This T cell receptor beta chain was identified during a study of CD8+ T cells in alopecia areata. General study findings and limits: Possibly as an HLA-related effect, TCR sharing across patients appeared less clear than in mice. With tofacitinib ongoing, many expanded lesional clones persisted in both scalp and blood.

CDR3 length: 15 amino acids. The V end lost 2 bases, the J end lost 5 bases, and 16 bases lay between the germline ends. The germline V gene has CDR1 SGDLS and CDR2 YYNGEE. This clone was seen only a few times. Its antigen is unknown. Sequencing used cDNA as its template, made by extracting RNA and reverse transcribing it. Clones were read by immunoSEQ multiplex PCR, and TCRdb kept only the in-frame ones, dropping some. The sample holds about 200,000 clones; roughly 60% are singletons and the top ten take under 1.5%. The sample's treatment: oral pan-JAK inhibitor, 5-10 mg twice daily. Isolation of CD4+ and CD8+ T cells from PBMCs was achieved by sorting.

The genes are TRBV9 and TRBJ2-5; a possible D gene is TRBD1 (5 bases). This specimen was CD4+ T cells sorted from blood, taken around week 49, from a patient treated with tofacitinib. The TCR comes from a human donor with alopecia areata. CDR3 DNA: TGTGCCAGCAGCGTGGGAATTCAGGGTTTCGAGACCCAGTACTTC. This translates into CASSVGIQGFETQYF.